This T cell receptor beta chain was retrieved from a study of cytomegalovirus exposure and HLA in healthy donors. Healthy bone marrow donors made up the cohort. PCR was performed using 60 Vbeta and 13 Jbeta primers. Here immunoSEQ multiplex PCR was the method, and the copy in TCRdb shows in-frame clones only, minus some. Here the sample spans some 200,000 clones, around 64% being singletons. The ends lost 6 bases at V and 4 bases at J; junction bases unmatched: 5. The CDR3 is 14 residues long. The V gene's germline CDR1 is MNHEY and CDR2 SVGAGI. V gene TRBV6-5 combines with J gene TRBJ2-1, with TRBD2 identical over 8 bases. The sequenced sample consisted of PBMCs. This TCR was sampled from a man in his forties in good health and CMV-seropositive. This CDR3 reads CASSPGGTYNEQFF. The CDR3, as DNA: TGTGCCAGCAGCCCGGGGGGGACTTACAATGAGCAGTTCTTC.